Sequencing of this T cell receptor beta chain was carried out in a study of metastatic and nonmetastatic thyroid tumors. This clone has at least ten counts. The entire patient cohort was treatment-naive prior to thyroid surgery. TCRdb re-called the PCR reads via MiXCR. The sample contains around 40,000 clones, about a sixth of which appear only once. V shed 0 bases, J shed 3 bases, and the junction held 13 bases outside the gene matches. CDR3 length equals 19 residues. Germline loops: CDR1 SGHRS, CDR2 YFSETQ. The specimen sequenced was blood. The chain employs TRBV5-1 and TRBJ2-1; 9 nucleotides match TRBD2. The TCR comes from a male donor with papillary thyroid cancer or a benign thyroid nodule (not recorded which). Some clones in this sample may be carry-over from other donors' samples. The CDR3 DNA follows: TGCGCCAGCAGCTTGGCCGGAGCGGGAGGCCTCGATTACTACAATGAGCAGTTCTTC. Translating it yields CASSLAGAGGLDYYNEQFF.